This T cell receptor (beta chain) was profiled in a study of blood T cells in healthy people across ages. Study background: About one barcoded TCR beta cDNA was captured per two T cells.

Germline CDR1 reads SGHTA; CDR2 reads FQGNSA. CDR3 length: 15 amino acids. Trimming removed 0 bases at V and 5 bases at J, with 10 bases between. With a J-beta primer mix and a sample-barcoded 5' primer, a second PCR ran roughly 7 to 11 cycles. One entry per CDR3 protein, called by TCRdb with MiXCR from the 5' RACE reads. The sample includes 780,000 or so distinct CDR3 sequences, 56% of them seen just once. The sequence derives from a middle-aged man in good health. The sequenced material came from blood. The chain employs TRBV7-2 and TRBJ2-2, with D possibly matching TRBD2 (6 bases). The CDR3 loop is CASSLAPAGTGELFF. The CDR3 bases are TGTGCCAGCAGCTTAGCCCCGGCGGGAACCGGGGAGCTGTTTTTT.